A single count supports the clone carrying this T cell receptor beta chain. No antigen is known for it. The data are from a study of T cell responses to AZD1222 COVID-19 vaccine. General study points: Two AZD1222 doses significantly raised spike-specific TCR breadth and depth over controls. Regions 160-218 and 743-854 dominated among vaccine-associated CD4 TCRs spanning spike.

Profiled with immunoSEQ multiplex PCR; TCRdb holds only in-frame clones, not every one. The sample carries about 120,000 clones, approximately 90% recorded once. The sequences come from peripheral blood, collected on day 0 of AZD1222 vaccination. This receptor was identified in an adult in good health.

CDR3 bases: TGCGCCAGCAGCTTGGCCGTGGGCTACGAGCAGTACTTC. Protein sequence: CASSLAVGYEQYF. V usage is TRBV5-1 and J usage is TRBJ2-7, with no clear D. Trimming pared 0 bases from V and 3 bases from J, leaving 7 bases between. CDR3 length equals 13 residues. CDR1 and CDR2 from the germline V gene are SGHRS and YFSETQ.